One TCR beta chain is described in this entry. What it recognizes is unknown. This likely traces to a read error, being one base from a far larger clone. Assembly of TCR beta libraries relied on iRepertoire HTBI primers together with Arm-PCR of CDR3 regions. TCRdb reanalysed the multiplex PCR reads using MiXCR and keeps one entry per CDR3 protein. The sample includes about 320,000 distinct CDR3 sequences, 15% to 20% seen only once; the top ten take about two fifths. The CDR3 is made up of 15 amino acids. Germline V gives CDR1 MNHNS, CDR2 SASEGT. The time point here: newly diagnosed GD, antithyroid drugs for less than 3 months. Making the TCR library involved RNA that had been extracted from PBMCs. These data originate in a study of regulatory T cells in long-lasting Graves disease. About the study: Graves' patients who were just diagnosed had used antithyroid drugs for under 3 months.

Study-wide findings and caveats: The number of shared public clonotypes was higher in persistent patients (about 3,000) than new patients (just over 950). Favored gene segments in persistent disease were TRBV28, TRBJ1-2 and TRBJ2-5.

The chain recombines TRBV6-1 with TRBJ2-1; TRBD2 aligns across 7 bases. Near its end, the DNA agrees better with TRBJ2-5, so the J call may be wrong. The clonotype comes from a female donor with Graves disease. The sample in question was peripheral blood mononuclear cells (PBMCs), obtained at new diagnosis, from a patient treated with antithyroid drugs. The CDR3 DNA sequence: TGTGCCAGCAGTGGAGGGGCGGGAGCGGTGGAGACCCAGTACTTC. It yields the protein CASSGGAGAVETQYF.